This entry is about one TCR beta chain. This entry belongs to a study of blood T cell repertoires in COVID-19. Whole-study context: The cDNA or gDNA used as material had been derived from T cells, B-cell-depleted T cells, or PBMCs.

The CDR3 is 15 amino acids. The germline V gene encodes CDR1 SGDLS and CDR2 YYNGEE. The trim removed 4 bases at V and 4 bases at J, leaving 4 bases unmatched. Original handling: Estimation of nucleated cell counts relied on the amplification of reference gene primers. Produced via immunoSEQ multiplex PCR; TCRdb's table is partial and in-frame only. The V and J calls and clone size were taken over from that table, and D and trimming were inferred from the DNA. The profile shows about 100,000 clones, approximately 81% of them singletons. The sequencing sample was made of peripheral blood. V and J are TRBV9 and TRBJ2-1, with 11 bases fitting TRBD2. The receptor comes from a human donor in a cohort sampled during active COVID-19. CDR3 in DNA: TGTGCCAGCAGCCCGAGACTAGCGGGATACAATGAGCAGTTCTTC. It codes for CASSPRLAGYNEQFF.